This T cell receptor (beta chain) derives from a study of T cells in Graves' hyperthyroidism and ophthalmopathy. With 5 bases removed from V and 4 bases from J, the gap between germline ends came to 8 bases. Germline V gene lookup returns CDR1 SQVTM and CDR2 ANQGSEA. The CDR3 totals 12 residues. The hyperthyroidism patients had all been newly diagnosed, and their disease duration was under 2 months. Their ages ranged from 18 to 65 years. Fresh peripheral blood, 8 to 10 ml, was the source of the PBMCs. General study results and limits: The model anticipated ophthalmopathy a median about 7.1 months pre-onset. Blood shared most expanded thyroid clonotypes above 0.001.

What was amplified from RNA transcripts were TCR beta CDR3 regions. The HTBI primer set drove a first-round RT-PCR of the TCR CDR3. One entry per CDR3 protein, called by TCRdb with MiXCR from the multiplex PCR reads. The sample shows about 420,000 distinct CDR3 sequences, 15% to 17% of them seen only once. This clonotype was observed many times. Its target is not known. The rearrangement uses TRBV29-1 and TRBJ2-2; perhaps D is TRBD1 or TRBD2 (5 bases each). The sequenced sample consisted of blood. The sequence came from a woman between 18 and 29 years old with Graves' hyperthyroidism. The CDR3 bases are TGCAGCGTTTTTGGGGGCACCGGGGAGCTGTTTTTT. It translates to CSVFGGTGELFF.